This T cell receptor beta chain was recovered during a study of cytomegalovirus exposure and HLA in healthy donors. Regarding this clone: Antigen: not known.

The donors were in the roughly 130-subject validation cohort; that cohort was separate from the approximately 730-subject first cohort. Study conclusions and caveats: The tendency of first-cohort TCR clusters to co-occur in the 120 or so validation repertoires was the finding of a later analysis. It was confirmed in vitro that a few of the CMV-associated chains were specific for CMV antigens.

The V gene lost 0 bases and the J gene lost 6 bases, with 14 bases spanning the gap. Germline CDR1 reads LGHNA; CDR2 reads YSLEER. The CDR3 consists of 15 residues. The repertoire was sequenced with immunoSEQ multiplex PCR; TCRdb's copy has only in-frame clones and lacks some. The sample lists over 250,000 clones; 80% to 90% were seen once. This clonotype was sampled from a woman between 18 and 29 years old in good health and CMV-seronegative. Material: PBMCs. The V gene is TRBV4-3, the J gene TRBJ1-2; possible D gene TRBD1, 5 bases. The CDR3 bases are TGCGCCAGCAGCCAAGAACCTAGGGCAGGGAATGGCTACACCTTC. This translates into CASSQEPRAGNGYTF.